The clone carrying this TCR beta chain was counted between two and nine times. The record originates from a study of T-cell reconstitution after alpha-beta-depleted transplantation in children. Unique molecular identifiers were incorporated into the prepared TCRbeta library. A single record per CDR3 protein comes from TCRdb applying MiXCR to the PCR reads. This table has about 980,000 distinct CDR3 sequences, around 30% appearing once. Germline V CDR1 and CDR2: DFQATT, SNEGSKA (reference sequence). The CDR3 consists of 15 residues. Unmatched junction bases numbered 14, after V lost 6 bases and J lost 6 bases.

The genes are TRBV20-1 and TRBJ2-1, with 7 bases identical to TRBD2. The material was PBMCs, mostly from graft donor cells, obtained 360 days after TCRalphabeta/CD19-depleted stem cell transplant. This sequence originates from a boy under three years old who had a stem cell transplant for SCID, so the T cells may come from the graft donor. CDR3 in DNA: TGCAGTGCCCTGAATCCCAGCGGGGTCTCCAATGAGCAGTTCTTC. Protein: CSALNPSGVSNEQFF.